The 2 T cell receptor beta chains reported below all come from one sample, sequenced in a study of cytomegalovirus exposure and HLA in healthy donors. The PCR ran on 60 Vbeta and 13 Jbeta primers. Repertoires were generated with immunoSEQ multiplex PCR, while TCRdb's copy carries only in-frame clones and drops some. The sample has 150,000 to 180,000 clones; approximately 80% are singletons. Input material: PBMCs. The receptors were gathered from a woman aged 40 to 50 in good health and CMV-seropositive.

The chain has TRBV5-4 and TRBJ2-3, with 13 bases identical to TRBD2. The length of the CDR3 is 16 residues. Germline V gene lookup returns CDR1 SGHNT and CDR2 YYREEE (reference sequence). Trimming cost V 3 bases and J 2 bases; bases outside gene matches: 3. In nucleotides, the CDR3 is TGTGCCAGCAGCTCGGGGACTAGCGGGACCACAGATACGCAGTATTTT. Translation: CASSSGTSGTTDTQYF.

This clone was seen a handful of times. The chain employs TRBV11-3 and TRBJ2-1, with a weak D call TRBD2 (7 bases). The germline V gene has CDR1 SGHNT and CDR2 YENEEA. CDR3 size: 15 residues. Trimming stripped 6 bases from V and 9 bases from J, with 21 bases between. In DNA form, the CDR3 reads TGTGCCAGCAGGGCGTTTGGGGGGGCGGGCGGTGAGCAGTTCTTC. Amino acid sequence: CASRAFGGAGGEQFF.